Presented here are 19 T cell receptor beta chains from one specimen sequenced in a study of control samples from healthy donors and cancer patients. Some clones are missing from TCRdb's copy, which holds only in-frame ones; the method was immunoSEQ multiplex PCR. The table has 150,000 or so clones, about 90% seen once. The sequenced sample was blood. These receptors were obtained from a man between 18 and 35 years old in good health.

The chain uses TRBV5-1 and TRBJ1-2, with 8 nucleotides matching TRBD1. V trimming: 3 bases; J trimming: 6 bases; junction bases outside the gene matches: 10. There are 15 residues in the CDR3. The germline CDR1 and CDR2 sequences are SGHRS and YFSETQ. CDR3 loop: CASSSDRGDIDGYTF. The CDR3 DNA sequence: TGCGCCAGCAGCTCCGACAGGGGAGATATCGATGGCTACACCTTC.

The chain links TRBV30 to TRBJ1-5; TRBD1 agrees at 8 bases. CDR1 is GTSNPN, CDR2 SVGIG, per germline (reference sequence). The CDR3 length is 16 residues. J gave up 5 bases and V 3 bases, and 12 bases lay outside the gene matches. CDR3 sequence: CAWSSDLGTGYQPQHF. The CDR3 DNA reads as TGTGCCTGGAGCTCAGATCTTGGGACAGGTTATCAGCCCCAGCATTTT.

CDR3 sequence reads: CASRNTDTQYF. CDR3 sequence (DNA): TGTGCCAGCAGGAACACAGATACGCAGTATTTT. The rearrangement links TRBV12-3 or TRBV12-4 to TRBJ2-3; D is unresolved. CDR3 length equals 11 residues. V was pared by 6 bases and J by 2 bases, with 3 bases between.

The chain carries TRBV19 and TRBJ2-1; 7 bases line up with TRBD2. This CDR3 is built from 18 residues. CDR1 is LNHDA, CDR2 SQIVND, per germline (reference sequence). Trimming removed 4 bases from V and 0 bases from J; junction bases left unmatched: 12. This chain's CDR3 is CASSSRGGSGASYNEQFF. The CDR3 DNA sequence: TGTGCCAGTAGTAGCCGGGGAGGGTCAGGAGCCTCCTACAATGAGCAGTTCTTC.

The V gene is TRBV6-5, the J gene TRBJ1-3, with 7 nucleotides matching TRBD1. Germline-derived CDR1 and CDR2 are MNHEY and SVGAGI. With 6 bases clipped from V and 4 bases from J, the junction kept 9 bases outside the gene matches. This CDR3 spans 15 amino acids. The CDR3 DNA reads TGTGCCAGCAGCCCCCTAGACAGGGCGGGAAACACCATATATTTT. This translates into CASSPLDRAGNTIYF.

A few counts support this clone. The CDR3 region is CASSFRTGDYGYTF. DNA of the CDR3: TGTGCCAGCAGCTTCCGGACAGGGGACTATGGCTACACCTTC. V usage is TRBV7-9 and J usage is TRBJ1-2; 9 bases are a match to TRBD1. Trimming cost V 3 bases and J 3 bases; bases outside gene matches: 2. This CDR3 spans 14 amino acids. Per the germline V gene, CDR1 is SEHNR and CDR2 is FQNEAQ (reference sequence). The full variable domain, in which reference TRBV7-9 and TRBJ1-2 provide the parts outside the CDR3, is DTGVSQNPRHKITKRGQNVTFRCDPISEHNRLYWYRQTLGQGPEFLTYFQNEAQLEKSRLLSDRFSAERPKGSFSTLEIQRTEQGDSAMYLCASSFRTGDYGYTFGSGTRLTVV.

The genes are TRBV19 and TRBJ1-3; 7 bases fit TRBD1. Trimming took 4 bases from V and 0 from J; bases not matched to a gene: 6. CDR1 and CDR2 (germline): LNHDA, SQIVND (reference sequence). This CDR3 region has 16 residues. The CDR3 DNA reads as TGTGCCAGTAGTAGTGGACAGGAACTCTCTGGAAACACCATATATTTT. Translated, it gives CASSSGQELSGNTIYF.

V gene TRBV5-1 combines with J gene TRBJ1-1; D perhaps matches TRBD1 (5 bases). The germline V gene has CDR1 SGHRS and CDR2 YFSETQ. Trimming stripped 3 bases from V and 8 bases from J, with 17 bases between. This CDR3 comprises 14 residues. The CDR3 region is CASSSQRGPDEAFF. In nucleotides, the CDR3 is TGCGCCAGCAGCTCCCAGAGGGGACCCGACGAAGCTTTCTTT. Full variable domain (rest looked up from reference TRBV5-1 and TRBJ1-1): KAGVTQTPRYLIKTRGQQVTLSCSPISGHRSVSWYQQTPGQGLQFLFEYFSETQRNKGNFPGRFSGRQFSNSRSEMNVSTLELGDSALYLCASSSQRGPDEAFFGQGTRLTVV.

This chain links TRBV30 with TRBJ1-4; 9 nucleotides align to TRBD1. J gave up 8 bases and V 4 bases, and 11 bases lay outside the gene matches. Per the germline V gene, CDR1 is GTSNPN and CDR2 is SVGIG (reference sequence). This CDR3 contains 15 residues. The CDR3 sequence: CAWNPPGQGWEKLFF. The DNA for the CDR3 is TGTGCCTGGAACCCCCCGGGACAGGGTTGGGAAAAACTGTTTTTT.

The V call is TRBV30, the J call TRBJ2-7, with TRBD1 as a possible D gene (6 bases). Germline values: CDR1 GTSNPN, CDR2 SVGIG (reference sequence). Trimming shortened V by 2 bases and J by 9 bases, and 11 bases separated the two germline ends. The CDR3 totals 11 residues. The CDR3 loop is CAWSQLQGQYF. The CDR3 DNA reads TGTGCCTGGAGTCAGCTACAGGGGCAGTACTTC.

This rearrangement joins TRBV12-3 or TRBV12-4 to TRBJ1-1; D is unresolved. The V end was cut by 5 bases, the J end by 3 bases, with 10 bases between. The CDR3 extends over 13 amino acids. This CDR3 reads CASSTSEYTEAFF. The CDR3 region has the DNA TGTGCCAGCAGTACCAGCGAGTACACTGAAGCTTTCTTT.

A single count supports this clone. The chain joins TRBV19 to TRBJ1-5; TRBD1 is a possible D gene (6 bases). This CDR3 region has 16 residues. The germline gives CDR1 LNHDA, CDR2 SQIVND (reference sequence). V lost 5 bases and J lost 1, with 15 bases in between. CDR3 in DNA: TGTGCCAGTAGTCTTCGGGGGCAGGGAAGCAATCAGCCCCAGCATTTT. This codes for CASSLRGQGSNQPQHF. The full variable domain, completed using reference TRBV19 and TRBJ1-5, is DGGITQSPKYLFRKEGQNVTLSCEQNLNHDAMYWYRQDPGQGLRLIYYSQIVNDFQKGDIAEGYSVSREKKESFPLTVTSAQKNPTAFYLCASSLRGQGSNQPQHFGDGTRLSIL.

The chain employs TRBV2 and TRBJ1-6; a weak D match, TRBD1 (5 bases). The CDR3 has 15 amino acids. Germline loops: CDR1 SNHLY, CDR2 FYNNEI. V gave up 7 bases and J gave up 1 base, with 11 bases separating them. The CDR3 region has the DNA TGTGCCAGCAATCGAGGGGAATCCTATAATTCACCCCTCCACTTT. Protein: CASNRGESYNSPLHF. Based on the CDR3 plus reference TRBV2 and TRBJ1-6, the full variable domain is EPEVTQTPSHQVTQMGQEVILRCVPISNHLYFYWYRQILGQKVEFLVSFYNNEISEKSEIFDDQFSVERPDGSNFTLKIRSTKLEDSAMYFCASNRGESYNSPLHFGNGTRLTVT.

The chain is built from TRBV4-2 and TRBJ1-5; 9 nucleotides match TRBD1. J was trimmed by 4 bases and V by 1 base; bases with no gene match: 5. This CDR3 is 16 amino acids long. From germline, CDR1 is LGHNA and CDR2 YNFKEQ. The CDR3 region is CASSQVGQGFNQPQHF. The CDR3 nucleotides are TGTGCCAGCAGCCAAGTCGGACAGGGGTTTAATCAGCCCCAGCATTTT.

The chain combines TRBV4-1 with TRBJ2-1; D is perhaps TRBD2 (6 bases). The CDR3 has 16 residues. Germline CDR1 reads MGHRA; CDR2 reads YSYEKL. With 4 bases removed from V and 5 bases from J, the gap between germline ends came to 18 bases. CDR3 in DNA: TGCGCCAGCAGCCGAACCTTAGCGGAGAGACACAATGAGCAGTTCTTC. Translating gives CASSRTLAERHNEQFF.

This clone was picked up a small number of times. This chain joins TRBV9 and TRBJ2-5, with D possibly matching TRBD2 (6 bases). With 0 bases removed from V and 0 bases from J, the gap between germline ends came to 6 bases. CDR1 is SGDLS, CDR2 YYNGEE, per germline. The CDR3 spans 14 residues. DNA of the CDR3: TGTGCCAGCAGCGTAGGGAGGGACCAAGAGACCCAGTACTTC. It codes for CASSVGRDQETQYF. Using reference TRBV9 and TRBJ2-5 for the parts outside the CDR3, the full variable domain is DSGVTQTPKHLITATGQRVTLRCSPRSGDLSVYWYQQSLDQGLQFLIQYYNGEERAKGNILERFSAQQFPDLHSELNLSSLELGDSALYFCASSVGRDQETQYFGPGTRLLVL.

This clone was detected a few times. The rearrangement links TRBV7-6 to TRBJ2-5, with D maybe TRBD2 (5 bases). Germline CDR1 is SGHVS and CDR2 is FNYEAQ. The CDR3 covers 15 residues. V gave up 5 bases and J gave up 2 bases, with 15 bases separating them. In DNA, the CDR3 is TGTGCCAGCAGCCTAGTTAGGTCGGGACAAGAGACCCAGTACTTC. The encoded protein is CASSLVRSGQETQYF.

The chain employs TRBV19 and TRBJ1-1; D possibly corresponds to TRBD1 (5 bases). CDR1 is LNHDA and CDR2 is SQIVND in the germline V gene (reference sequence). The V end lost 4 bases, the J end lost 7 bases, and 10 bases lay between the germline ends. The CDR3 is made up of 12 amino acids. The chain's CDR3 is CASSTRGGEAFF. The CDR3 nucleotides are TGTGCCAGTAGTACCCGGGGCGGTGAAGCTTTCTTT.

CDR3 residues: CASGEFPGTGVGGYTF. In nucleotides, the CDR3 is TGTGCCAGCGGGGAATTCCCCGGGACAGGGGTTGGAGGCTACACCTTC. The chain carries TRBV27 and TRBJ1-2; 10 positions match TRBD1. V lost 8 bases to trimming and J lost 8 bases; unmatched junction nucleotides: 17. CDR3 length: 16 residues. Germline V gene data show CDR1 as MNHEY and CDR2 as SMNVEV (reference sequence).